Each of the 19 T cell receptor beta chains below was sequenced from the same sample in a study of blood T cell repertoires in COVID-19. Only in-frame clones appear in the TCRdb table, and some are missing; sequencing was by immunoSEQ multiplex PCR. This repertoire shows over 85,000 clones, nearly 90% found once; its top ten account for around 4.8%. The sample taken for sequencing was peripheral blood. The receptors come from a human donor in a cohort sampled during active COVID-19.

V and J are TRBV3-1 (or the pseudogene TRBV3-2) and TRBJ1-2, with TRBD1 as a possible D gene (6 bases). The CDR3 runs to 15 residues. Trimming pared 5 bases from V and 3 bases from J, leaving 16 bases between. CDR1 is LGHDT and CDR2 is YNNKEL in the germline V gene (reference sequence). CDR3 amino acids: CASSETPTGYYGYTF. The CDR3 bases are TGTGCCAGCAGCGAAACCCCTACAGGGTACTATGGCTACACCTTC.

This chain links TRBV2 with TRBJ2-6; D is undetermined. V shed 5 bases and J shed 0 bases, with 14 bases lying between them. Germline V lookup: CDR1 SNHLY, CDR2 FYNNEI. The CDR3 sequence is 17 residues long. The CDR3 nucleotides are TGTGCCAGCAGTTTCCGGTCGGAGAGCTCTGGGGCCAACGTCCTGACTTTC. Its translation is CASSFRSESSGANVLTF.

The chain links TRBV5-1 to TRBJ2-1, with 7 bases aligning to TRBD2. CDR3 length equals 14 residues. Losses at the gene ends were 0 bases for V and 8 bases for J; bases not matched to a gene: 5. Germline V lookup: CDR1 SGHRS, CDR2 YFSETQ. The CDR3 DNA is TGCGCCAGCAGCTTGGTTCAGGGAGGGGATGAGCAGTTCTTC. Its translation: CASSLVQGGDEQFF.

The V call is TRBV9, the J call TRBJ2-1; D is perhaps TRBD2 (5 bases). Looked up from germline, CDR1 is SGDLS and CDR2 is YYNGEE. Trimming left V 4 bases short and J 0 bases short, with 14 bases between. CDR3 length equals 16 residues. The CDR3 is CASSPAGSLSYNEQFF. Here the CDR3 DNA reads TGTGCCAGCAGCCCCGCGGGCAGCCTCTCCTACAATGAGCAGTTCTTC.

This rearrangement joins TRBV5-5 to TRBJ1-2, with D hard to call. V lost 4 bases, J lost 1 base, and 8 bases lay in between. CDR1 and CDR2 (germline): SGHKS, YYEKEE (reference sequence). CDR3 size: 13 residues. The CDR3 region is CASSLQNNYGYTF. The CDR3, as DNA: TGTGCCAGCAGCCTACAGAATAACTATGGCTACACCTTC.

The chain employs TRBV5-1 and TRBJ1-1, with D tentatively TRBD1 (5 bases). Germline loops: CDR1 SGHRS, CDR2 YFSETQ. This CDR3 is built from 15 residues. V was cut by 4 bases and J by 2 bases, with 15 bases left in between. For the CDR3, the DNA is TGCGCCAGCAGCGCGGGACGGTCGCCCAACACTGAAGCTTTCTTT. Translated: CASSAGRSPNTEAFF.

This rearrangement joins TRBV11-2 to TRBJ1-3; 7 bases fit TRBD1. J was trimmed by 0 bases and V by 7 bases; bases with no gene match: 6. The germline V gene has CDR1 SGHAT and CDR2 FQNNGV. The CDR3 is made up of 15 amino acids. CDR3 sequence: CASTLDRSSGNTIYF. In DNA form, the CDR3 reads TGTGCCAGCACCTTGGACAGGAGCTCTGGAAACACCATATATTTT.

The CDR3: CASSVGRGRATDTQYF. The CDR3, as DNA: TGTGCCAGCAGCGTAGGTCGGGGGAGGGCCACAGATACGCAGTATTTT. This chain joins TRBV9 and TRBJ2-3; 7 bases map to TRBD2. With 0 bases clipped from V and 2 bases from J, the junction kept 6 bases outside the gene matches. Germline V gives CDR1 SGDLS, CDR2 YYNGEE. The CDR3 is 16 amino acids.

The genes are TRBV6-5 and TRBJ2-7; TRBD1 agrees at 11 bases. The CDR3 contains 14 residues. V lost 6 bases and J lost 1; bases outside the gene matches: 2. The germline CDR1 and CDR2 sequences are MNHEY and SVGAGI. The CDR3 spells CASRGTGGSYEQYF. The CDR3 DNA reads TGTGCCAGCAGAGGGACAGGGGGTTCCTACGAGCAGTACTTC.

The chain is built from TRBV2 and TRBJ2-1; D might be TRBD1 (6 bases). Germline values: CDR1 SNHLY, CDR2 FYNNEI. Trimming removed 4 bases at V and 9 bases at J, with 7 bases between. The CDR3 extends over 11 amino acids. This chain's CDR3 is CASSGGGEQFF. In DNA, the CDR3 is TGTGCCAGCAGTGGAGGGGGTGAGCAGTTCTTC. The variable domain in full, with the rest retrieved from reference TRBV2 and TRBJ2-1, is EPEVTQTPSHQVTQMGQEVILRCVPISNHLYFYWYRQILGQKVEFLVSFYNNEISEKSEIFDDQFSVERPDGSNFTLKIRSTKLEDSAMYFCASSGGGEQFFGPGTRLTVL.

V is TRBV3-1 (or the pseudogene TRBV3-2) and J is TRBJ2-5; 7 positions agree with TRBD1. This CDR3 is built from 15 residues. The junction had 9 bases not matched to a gene; V was cut back by 8 bases and J by 0 bases. The germline V gene has CDR1 LGHDT and CDR2 YNNKEL (reference sequence). CDR3 bases: TGTGCCAGCGTCTCGGACAGGCGATACCAAGAGACCCAGTACTTC. As protein: CASVSDRRYQETQYF.

This rearrangement joins TRBV9 to TRBJ2-1; D not certain. In germline, CDR1 is SGDLS, CDR2 YYNGEE. There are 12 residues in the CDR3. Trimming pared 0 bases from V and 9 bases from J, leaving 7 bases between. For the CDR3, the DNA is TGTGCCAGCAGCGTAGGGAGAGGTGAGCAGTTCTTC. Translating gives CASSVGRGEQFF.

This chain uses TRBV7-8 with TRBJ1-4; 9 bases map to TRBD1. V dropped 2 bases and J dropped 7; count of bases not matched to a gene: 5. Per germline, CDR1 SGHVS and CDR2 FQNEAQ. This CDR3 is built from 15 residues. DNA for the CDR3: TGTGCCAGCAGCTTATCTACAGGGGGCGGTGAAAAACTGTTTTTT. As protein: CASSLSTGGGEKLFF.

J is TRBJ2-7 and V is TRBV2; D unclear. The V gene lost 8 bases and the J gene lost 6 bases, with 17 bases spanning the gap. This CDR3 region has 13 residues. Per the germline V gene, CDR1 is SNHLY and CDR2 is FYNNEI. The CDR3 sequence is CASDERRTGEQYF. The CDR3 region has the DNA TGTGCCAGCGACGAACGACGAACGGGCGAGCAGTACTTC. The full variable domain, rest sourced from reference TRBV2 and TRBJ2-7, is EPEVTQTPSHQVTQMGQEVILRCVPISNHLYFYWYRQILGQKVEFLVSFYNNEISEKSEIFDDQFSVERPDGSNFTLKIRSTKLEDSAMYFCASDERRTGEQYFGPGTRLTVT.

Of note for this clone: A junction boundary mismatches the germline segment, possibly from a read error. The chain has TRBV23-1 and TRBJ1-3; perhaps TRBD1 as D (5 bases). TRBV23-1 carries the ORF label, with uncertain function. The CDR3 spans 19 residues. The CDR3 DNA sequence: TGCGCCAGCAGTCAATCGGGAGGGCGCAGGGCTAGCGTGGGAAGCACCATATATTTT. Translated: CASSQSGGRRASVGSTIYF.

V usage is TRBV10-2 and J usage is TRBJ1-6, with D tentatively TRBD1 (6 bases). The V and J ends lost 3 bases and 8 bases respectively, with 11 bases between them. The CDR3 consists of 14 residues. CDR1 WSHSY and CDR2 SAAADI come from the germline V gene. The CDR3 is CASSDQQGDSPLHF. CDR3 nucleotides: TGCGCCAGCAGTGACCAACAGGGAGATTCACCCCTCCACTTT.

The chain employs TRBV5-8 and TRBJ1-5, with D hard to call. Per germline, CDR1 SGHTS and CDR2 YDEGEE. V was cut by 0 bases and J by 0 bases, with 7 bases left in between. The CDR3 is made up of 15 amino acids. The DNA for the CDR3 is TGTGCCAGCAGCTTGGCGGGAGATAGCAATCAGCCCCAGCATTTT. Amino acids: CASSLAGDSNQPQHF.

The rearrangement links TRBV5-1 to TRBJ2-3; 13 nucleotides agree with TRBD2. Trimming removed 4 bases from V and 4 bases from J; junction bases left unmatched: 6. The CDR3 covers 16 residues. In germline, CDR1 is SGHRS, CDR2 YFSETQ. CDR3 bases: TGCGCCAGCAGCATCGGACTAGCGGGGGACGCAGATACGCAGTATTTT. Translated, it gives CASSIGLAGDADTQYF.

V usage is TRBV30 and J usage is TRBJ2-7; TRBD1 matches 7 bases. Losses at the gene ends were 6 bases for V and 5 bases for J; bases not matched to a gene: 7. The germline gives CDR1 GTSNPN, CDR2 SVGIG (reference sequence). The CDR3 runs 12 residues. The DNA for the CDR3 is TGTGCCTGCCAGGGGGAACCCCACGAGCAGTACTTC. Its protein is CACQGEPHEQYF.